This TCR beta chain was retrieved from a study of blood T cell repertoires in COVID-19. Background on the study: Whether acute or convalescent, the COVID-19 samples came from the United States, Italy and Spain. In each case, the material was cDNA or gDNA derived from T cells, B-cell-depleted T cells, or PBMCs.

Original processing notes: Amplifying reference gene primers gave estimates of nucleated cell counts. Some clones are missing from TCRdb's copy, which holds only in-frame ones; the method was immunoSEQ multiplex PCR. That table is the source of V, J and clone size, and D and trimming were worked out from the DNA. Here the sample spans approximately 70,000 clones, more than 70% being singletons. The clonotype was recovered from a woman aged 70-85 years with acute or convalescent COVID-19. Sequencing input: peripheral blood.

CDR3 residues: CASSRSYNEQFF. The CDR3 nucleotides read TGTGCCAGCTCGAGGTCCTACAATGAGCAGTTCTTC. The chain joins TRBV2 to TRBJ2-1; D unclear. The germline V gene has CDR1 SNHLY and CDR2 FYNNEI. V lost 8 bases to trimming and J lost 1 base, with 6 bases between them. The length of the CDR3 is 12 residues.